This entry concerns a single TCR beta chain. Antigen: not known. Repertoires were generated with immunoSEQ multiplex PCR, while TCRdb's copy carries only in-frame clones and drops some. Among 20,000 to 30,000 clones listed, approximately 90% were seen once. The V end was cut by 0 bases, the J end by 0 bases, with 3 bases between. CDR1 and CDR2 (germline): LGHNA, YSLEER. The CDR3 covers 14 residues. This record belongs to a study of naive CD8 T cells in extremely preterm neonates. Overall study findings and caveats: Preterm infants showed shorter CDR3s, fewer N additions and less trimming than older groups. Term neonates about 0.4%, young children roughly 0.03%, adults about 0.01%; preterm neonates shared around 2.6%. Preterm neonates had significantly lower iChao1 richness than other age groups.

Extremely preterm births at roughly 22-28 weeks of gestation supplied the samples. This chain joins TRBV4-3 and TRBJ2-4, with no clear D. The receptor's source is a boy who was born preterm. The sample comprised naive CD8+ T cells from cord blood. CDR3: CASSQEGAKNIQYF. The CDR3 DNA reads TGCGCCAGCAGCCAAGAGGGAGCCAAAAACATTCAGTACTTC.